This T cell receptor beta chain appears in the sequencing data of a study of neurological immune-mediated disorders. Overall study context: Secondary progressive cases numbered 3 among the roughly 34 multiple sclerosis patients, while the other 31 were relapsing-remitting.

In this sample, this clonotype turned up many times. Its target is not known. TCRdb recomputed calls from the 5' RACE reads with MiXCR, one row per CDR3 protein. The table has about 82,000 distinct CDR3 sequences, just over 2.5% seen once. The V end lost 3 bases, the J end lost 5 bases, and 20 bases lay between the germline ends. The CDR3 covers 17 residues. Germline CDR1 reads SEHNR; CDR2 reads FQNEAQ (reference sequence). Study-wide findings and caveats: HTLV-1-associated myelopathy ranked highest for TCR clonal expansion and multiple sclerosis lowest, beneath healthy controls.

The chain couples TRBV7-9 to TRBJ2-1, with D perhaps TRBD1 (5 bases). Specimen: PBMCs. This clonotype originated in a woman aged 30 to 39 with multiple sclerosis. The CDR3 region has the DNA TGTGCCAGCAGCTTGTTTAGTCTGGGCTTGGACAACAATGAGCAGTTCTTC. It codes for CASSLFSLGLDNNEQFF.